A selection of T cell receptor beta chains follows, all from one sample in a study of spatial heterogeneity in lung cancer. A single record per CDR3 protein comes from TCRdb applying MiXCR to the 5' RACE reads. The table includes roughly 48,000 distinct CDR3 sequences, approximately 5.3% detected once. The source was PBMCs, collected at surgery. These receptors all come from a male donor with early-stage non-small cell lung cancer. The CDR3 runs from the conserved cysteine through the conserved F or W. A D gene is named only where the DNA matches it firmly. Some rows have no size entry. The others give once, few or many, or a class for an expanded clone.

CDR3 protein: CASSHDTDTQYF
CDR3 DNA: TGCGCCAGCAGCCATGACACAGATACGCAGTATTTT
D gene: .
V gene: TRBV4-1
CDR3 length: 12
clone size: few
J gene: TRBJ2-3

CDR3 protein: CSATGDNEQFF
CDR3 DNA: TGCAGTGCTACAGGGGACAATGAGCAGTTCTTC
D gene: .
V gene: TRBV20-1
CDR3 length: 11
clone size: many
J gene: TRBJ2-1

CDR3 protein: CASSASELGTSGNTIYF
CDR3 DNA: TGTGCCAGCAGCGCCTCCGAGCTGGGCACCTCTGGAAACACCATATATTTT
D gene: .
V gene: TRBV9
CDR3 length: 17
clone size: .
J gene: TRBJ1-3

CDR3 protein: CASSLTGHDQPQHF
CDR3 DNA: TGCGCCAGCAGCTTAACAGGGCACGACCAGCCCCAGCATTTT
D gene: .
V gene: TRBV5-1
CDR3 length: 14
clone size: many
J gene: TRBJ1-5

CDR3 protein: CASSRTATGANVLTF
CDR3 DNA: TGTGCCAGCAGCCGGACAGCGACTGGGGCCAACGTCCTGACTTTC
D gene: .
V gene: TRBV6-2/TRBV6-3
CDR3 length: 15
clone size: many
J gene: TRBJ2-6

CDR3 protein: CASSMDRGTDTQYF
CDR3 DNA: TGCGCCAGCAGCATGGACAGGGGGACAGATACGCAGTATTTT
D gene: TRBD1
V gene: TRBV5-1
CDR3 length: 14
clone size: many
J gene: TRBJ2-3

CDR3 protein: CSASSSGQETQYF
CDR3 DNA: TGCAGTGCTAGTTCCAGCGGACAAGAGACCCAGTACTTC
D gene: .
V gene: TRBV20-1
CDR3 length: 13
clone size: .
J gene: TRBJ2-5

CDR3 protein: CASSWERAGEAFF
CDR3 DNA: TGTGCCAGCAGCTGGGAAAGGGCTGGTGAAGCTTTCTTT
D gene: .
V gene: TRBV7-9
CDR3 length: 13
clone size: many
J gene: TRBJ1-1

CDR3 protein: CASHAGNYGYTF
CDR3 DNA: TGCGCCAGCCACGCAGGGAACTATGGCTACACCTTC
D gene: .
V gene: TRBV7-2
CDR3 length: 12
clone size: .
J gene: TRBJ1-2

CDR3 protein: CASSQDRIAKNIQYF
CDR3 DNA: TGCGCCAGCAGTCAAGACAGAATAGCCAAAAACATTCAGTACTTC
D gene: .
V gene: TRBV23-1
CDR3 length: 15
clone size: many
J gene: TRBJ2-4

CDR3 protein: CASSLAPGGPDTGELFF
CDR3 DNA: TGTGCCAGCAGCTTAGCCCCGGGAGGGCCAGACACCGGGGAGCTGTTTTTT
D gene: TRBD2
V gene: TRBV7-9
CDR3 length: 17
clone size: many
J gene: TRBJ2-2

CDR3 protein: CASRLDRGYEQYF
CDR3 DNA: TGTGCCAGCAGACTAGACAGGGGTTACGAGCAGTACTTC
D gene: TRBD1
V gene: TRBV12-3/TRBV12-4
CDR3 length: 13
clone size: few
J gene: TRBJ2-7

CDR3 protein: CASSRTSGSSYEQYF
CDR3 DNA: TGTGCCAGCAGCCGGACTAGCGGGTCCTCCTACGAGCAGTACTTC
D gene: TRBD2
V gene: TRBV7-2
CDR3 length: 15
clone size: many
J gene: TRBJ2-7

CDR3 protein: CASSYSPYRGAYSYEQYF
CDR3 DNA: TGTGCCAGCAGTTACTCACCCTACAGGGGGGCCTACTCCTACGAGCAGTACTTC
D gene: TRBD1
V gene: TRBV6-2/TRBV6-3
CDR3 length: 18
clone size: many
J gene: TRBJ2-7

CDR3 protein: CASSQGMAGGLSYNEQFF
CDR3 DNA: TGCGCCAGCAGCCAAGGGATGGCGGGAGGGCTCTCCTACAATGAGCAGTTCTTC
D gene: TRBD2
V gene: TRBV4-3
CDR3 length: 18
clone size: many
J gene: TRBJ2-1

CDR3 protein: CASSQAPGYNEQFF
CDR3 DNA: TGCGCCAGCAGCCAAGCCCCGGGGTACAATGAGCAGTTCTTC
D gene: .
V gene: TRBV4-1
CDR3 length: 14
clone size: many
J gene: TRBJ2-1

CDR3 protein: CASSFRGDRRSTDTQYF
CDR3 DNA: TGCGCCAGCAGCTTCCGGGGGGATAGACGGAGCACAGATACGCAGTATTTT
D gene: TRBD2
V gene: TRBV5-1
CDR3 length: 17
clone size: many
J gene: TRBJ2-3

CDR3 protein: CASSLGQDYEQYF
CDR3 DNA: TGTGCCAGCAGCTTGGGACAGGACTACGAGCAGTACTTC
D gene: TRBD1
V gene: TRBV11-3
CDR3 length: 13
clone size: .
J gene: TRBJ2-7

CDR3 protein: CASGKGTGELFF
CDR3 DNA: TGTGCAAGCGGGAAGGGCACCGGGGAGCTGTTTTTT
D gene: TRBD2
V gene: TRBV25-1
CDR3 length: 12
clone size: many
J gene: TRBJ2-2

CDR3 protein: CASSQEKRTQYF
CDR3 DNA: TGTGCCAGCAGCCAAGAGAAGAGGACCCAGTACTTC
D gene: .
V gene: TRBV3-1
CDR3 length: 12
clone size: many
J gene: TRBJ2-5

CDR3 protein: CSARDRIKGTDTQYF
CDR3 DNA: TGCAGTGCTAGAGATAGGATCAAAGGGACAGATACGCAGTATTTT
D gene: .
V gene: TRBV20-1
CDR3 length: 15
clone size: many
J gene: TRBJ2-3

CDR3 protein: CASSQDTQNQPQHF
CDR3 DNA: TGTGCCAGCAGCCAGGACACACAAAATCAGCCCCAGCATTTT
D gene: .
V gene: TRBV3-1
CDR3 length: 14
clone size: many
J gene: TRBJ1-5

CDR3 protein: CASAVLQGSDEAFF
CDR3 DNA: TGTGCCAGCGCTGTTCTTCAGGGAAGCGATGAAGCTTTCTTT
D gene: .
V gene: TRBV2
CDR3 length: 14
clone size: many
J gene: TRBJ1-1

CDR3 protein: CASSENRDQETQYF
CDR3 DNA: TGTGCCAGCAGTGAAAACCGCGACCAAGAGACCCAGTACTTC
D gene: .
V gene: TRBV2
CDR3 length: 14
clone size: medium-sized
J gene: TRBJ2-5

CDR3 protein: CASSEGRTYGYTF
CDR3 DNA: TGTGCCAGCAGTGAAGGCAGGACCTATGGCTACACCTTC
D gene: .
V gene: TRBV2
CDR3 length: 13
clone size: few
J gene: TRBJ1-2

CDR3 protein: CASSFGTANTEAFF
CDR3 DNA: TGTGCCAGCAGCTTCGGGACAGCAAACACTGAAGCTTTCTTT
D gene: TRBD1
V gene: TRBV7-2
CDR3 length: 14
clone size: many
J gene: TRBJ1-1

CDR3 protein: CTSSPLARGRRETQYF
CDR3 DNA: TGCACCAGCAGCCCTTTGGCCAGGGGGCGCCGGGAGACCCAGTACTTC
D gene: TRBD1
V gene: TRBV5-1
CDR3 length: 16
clone size: .
J gene: TRBJ2-5